This T cell receptor (beta chain) derives from a study of blood T cell repertoires in COVID-19. Study-level background: PBMCs, B-cell-depleted T cells, or T cells were the source of the cDNA or gDNA that made up the material.

Produced via immunoSEQ multiplex PCR; TCRdb's table is partial and in-frame only. The repertoire consists of nearly 35,000 clones, with over 85% occurring once and the leading ten covering roughly 5.2%. Sample: peripheral blood. The sequence was obtained from a human donor in a cohort sampled during active COVID-19.

The CDR3 protein is CATLTGNTEAFF. CDR3 in DNA: TGTGCCACCTTGACAGGGAACACTGAAGCTTTCTTT. The rearrangement uses TRBV6-5 and TRBJ1-1, with D possibly being TRBD1 (6 bases). V was shortened by 10 bases and J by 1 base, with 10 bases between the two germline ends. The CDR3 is 12 amino acids. Looked up from germline, CDR1 is MNHEY and CDR2 is SVGAGI.